Following are 23 T cell receptor beta chains from one sample sequenced in a study of shared clonotypes between healthy human individuals. Naive CD8 cells lacked CD45RO, underwent positive selection for CCR7 and left out terminally differentiated effector memory CD45RA+ cells. Clones were read by immunoSEQ multiplex PCR, and TCRdb kept only the in-frame ones, dropping some. The sample lists approximately 2,000,000 clones; 80% to 95% were seen once. What was sequenced was naive CD8+ T cells from PBMCs. The receptors were gathered from a young man in good health. Some clones in this sample may be carry-over from other donors' samples.

On this clone itself: The sample carries other DNA sequences with the same CDR3. V is TRBV27 and J is TRBJ2-7, with 11 bases that match TRBD1. The CDR3 contains 15 residues. CDR1 and CDR2 from the germline V gene are MNHEY and SMNVEV (reference sequence). Unmatched junction bases numbered 5, after V lost 5 bases and J lost 2 bases. The CDR3 is CASSPGQGGTYEQYF. For the CDR3, the DNA is TGTGCCAGCAGTCCGGGACAGGGGGGCACCTACGAGCAGTACTTC.

This clone has a single count. This chain links TRBV6-5 with TRBJ2-7; D is uncertain. The CDR3 covers 13 residues. V dropped 2 bases and J dropped 3 bases, with 8 bases sitting between them. Per germline, CDR1 MNHEY and CDR2 SVGAGI. The CDR3 nucleotides are TGTGCCAGCAGTTACCGCCTTGGCTACGAGCAGTACTTC. Residues: CASSYRLGYEQYF.

The CDR3 is CASSLGDRVAGYTF. Written as DNA, the CDR3 is TGTGCCAGCAGTTTGGGAGACAGGGTAGCTGGCTACACCTTC. V gene TRBV28 combines with J gene TRBJ1-2; 7 bases map to TRBD1. CDR1 and CDR2 from the germline V gene are MDHEN and SYDVKM. The CDR3 is made up of 14 amino acids. Losses at the gene ends were 3 bases for V and 7 bases for J; bases not matched to a gene: 8.

This clone was detected only once. This chain links TRBV7-9 with TRBJ2-1; D gene unclear. The CDR3 sequence is 12 residues long. V dropped 5 bases and J dropped 5 bases, with 7 bases sitting between them. Germline V gene lookup returns CDR1 SEHNR and CDR2 FQNEAQ (reference sequence). CDR3 coding DNA: TGTGCCAGCAGCACAGAGAACAATGAGCAGTTCTTC. It is translated as CASSTENNEQFF.

The V and J genes are TRBV5-4 and TRBJ2-7, with 11 bases aligning to TRBD2. Germline V lookup: CDR1 SGHNT, CDR2 YYREEE (reference sequence). The V and J ends lost 4 bases and 4 bases, in that order; junction bases with no gene match: 19. The CDR3 has 19 residues. CDR3 region: CASSEGVFLGTSGPYEQYF. For the CDR3, the DNA is TGTGCCAGCAGCGAGGGGGTTTTTTTGGGGACTAGCGGCCCTTACGAGCAGTACTTC.

The chain employs TRBV6-4 and TRBJ2-2; 9 bases map to TRBD2. From germline, CDR1 is MRHNA and CDR2 SNTAGT. The CDR3 length is 14 residues. V shed 7 bases and J 7 bases; nucleotides not matched to a gene: 7. CDR3 residues: CASKTSGSVGELFF. CDR3 sequence (DNA): TGTGCCAGCAAGACTAGCGGATCTGTCGGGGAGCTGTTTTTT.

The rearrangement links TRBV27 to TRBJ2-7, with D possibly matching TRBD2 (6 bases). From germline, CDR1 is MNHEY and CDR2 SMNVEV (reference sequence). V was pared by 3 bases and J by 3 bases, with 12 bases between. The CDR3 is 14 residues long. The CDR3 nucleotides are TGTGCCAGCAGTTTTGGGACTGCAAACTACGAGCAGTACTTC. Protein product: CASSFGTANYEQYF.

This clone was observed a single time. Other DNA sequences in the sample encode the same CDR3. The DNA for the CDR3 is TGTGCCACCAGCAGGGCTAGCGGGAGTTCCTACGAGCAGTACTTC. Protein: CATSRASGSSYEQYF. This chain connects TRBV15 to TRBJ2-7, with TRBD2 matching over 10 bases. The germline CDR1 and CDR2 sequences are LNHNV and YYDKDF (reference sequence). The CDR3 loop spans 15 amino acids. With V trimmed by 3 bases and J by 1 base, 3 bases remained unmatched.

The gene calls are TRBV27 and TRBJ2-7, with 12 bases that match TRBD2. Per germline, CDR1 MNHEY and CDR2 SMNVEV (reference sequence). The CDR3 runs 16 residues. J lost 4 bases, V lost 4 bases, and 8 bases had no gene match. The CDR3 protein is CASSSLAGGPWYEQYF. The CDR3 nucleotides are TGTGCCAGCAGTTCCCTAGCGGGAGGGCCGTGGTACGAGCAGTACTTC.

The J gene is TRBJ2-7, the V gene TRBV7-9; 12 positions match TRBD2. V trimming: 5 bases; J trimming: 7 bases; junction bases outside the gene matches: 12. The CDR3 consists of 16 residues. CDR1 and CDR2 (germline): SEHNR, FQNEAQ (reference sequence). This CDR3 reads CASSRKGLAGREEQYF. The CDR3 bases are TGTGCCAGCAGCAGAAAAGGACTAGCGGGAAGGGAAGAGCAGTACTTC.

The CDR3: CASSQVVLQGADNYGYTF. CDR3 sequence (DNA): TGTGCCAGCAGCCAAGTGGTACTACAGGGGGCGGATAACTATGGCTACACCTTC. The V and J genes are TRBV14 and TRBJ1-2; 9 nucleotides line up with TRBD1. V dropped 1 base and J dropped 1; count of bases not matched to a gene: 10. This CDR3 has 18 residues. Germline V gene lookup returns CDR1 SGHDN and CDR2 FVKESK.

Concerning this clone itself: The identical CDR3 is also encoded by other nucleotide sequences in the sample. The chain is built from TRBV7-9 and TRBJ1-4; D unclear. The CDR3 has 14 amino acids. Trimming cost V 5 bases and J 0 bases, with 7 bases left between them. Germline CDR1 reads SEHNR; CDR2 reads FQNEAQ (reference sequence). The CDR3 sequence: CASSPSSTNEKLFF. CDR3 coding DNA: TGTGCCAGCAGCCCAAGTTCAACTAATGAAAAACTGTTTTTT.

This sequence joins TRBV5-1 and TRBJ1-1; possibly TRBD1 for D (5 bases). Germline V CDR1 and CDR2: SGHRS, YFSETQ. The length of the CDR3 is 16 residues. Trimming took 5 bases from V and 0 from J, leaving 17 bases between them. CDR3 loop: CASREDKGMLNTEAFF. In nucleotides, the CDR3 is TGCGCCAGCAGAGAGGACAAGGGTATGTTGAACACTGAAGCTTTCTTT.

CDR3 sequence (DNA): TGTGCCAGCAAACACCAGGGGCCCACGACGGAACACAATGAGCAGTTCTTC. Translation: CASKHQGPTTEHNEQFF. The V gene is TRBV11-2, the J gene TRBJ2-1, with D tentatively TRBD1 (6 bases). Germline V gives CDR1 SGHAT, CDR2 FQNNGV. The V end lost 7 bases, the J end lost 5 bases, and 24 bases lay between the germline ends. The CDR3 loop spans 17 amino acids.

The V gene is TRBV11-2, the J gene TRBJ2-3; 10 bases are shared with TRBD1. The CDR3 has 16 amino acids. Unmatched junction bases numbered 7, after V lost 4 bases and J lost 3 bases. CDR1 SGHAT and CDR2 FQNNGV come from the germline V gene. The chain's CDR3 is CASSSPRDRGTDTQYF. In DNA form, the CDR3 reads TGTGCCAGCAGCTCCCCCCGGGACAGGGGTACAGATACGCAGTATTTT.

The rearrangement uses TRBV6-5 and TRBJ1-2, with unresolved D. The V end was cut by 7 bases, the J end by 3 bases, with 12 bases between. Germline values: CDR1 MNHEY, CDR2 SVGAGI. The CDR3 length is 13 residues. CDR3 loop: CASTSEGDYGYTF. DNA for the CDR3: TGTGCCAGCACCTCGGAGGGCGACTATGGCTACACCTTC.

A note on this clone: The identical CDR3 is also encoded by other nucleotide sequences in the sample. The V gene is TRBV10-3, the J gene TRBJ2-7, with 10 positions matching TRBD1. The V segment lost 10 bases and the J segment 4 bases; nucleotides outside the gene matches: 4. The CDR3 has 12 amino acids. Per the germline V gene, CDR1 is ENHRY and CDR2 is SYGVKD. In DNA, the CDR3 is TGTGCCACCGGGACAGGGGATTACGAGCAGTACTTC. It yields the protein CATGTGDYEQYF.

The rearrangement uses TRBV6-6 and TRBJ1-1, with TRBD1 matching over 7 bases. The CDR3 spans 16 residues. V gave up 1 base and J gave up 5 bases; unmatched junction bases: 10. Germline V gene sequence: CDR1 MNHNY, CDR2 SVGAGI (reference sequence). The CDR3 reads CASSYFLDRAGTEAFF. CDR3 DNA sequence: TGTGCCAGCAGTTACTTTCTCGACAGGGCGGGGACTGAAGCTTTCTTT.

This chain connects TRBV7-6 to TRBJ2-7; 9 bases align to TRBD1. CDR1 SGHVS and CDR2 FNYEAQ come from the germline V gene. This CDR3 spans 17 amino acids. V lost 3 bases to trimming and J lost 2 bases; unmatched junction nucleotides: 11. Here the CDR3 reads CASSFAPDRGHTYEQYF. The CDR3 DNA follows: TGTGCCAGCAGCTTCGCCCCGGACAGGGGCCATACCTACGAGCAGTACTTC.

The rearrangement links TRBV5-1 to TRBJ2-3; D not resolved. Trimming removed 0 bases from V and 1 base from J, with 15 bases in between. The CDR3 is 17 residues long. CDR1 is SGHRS and CDR2 is YFSETQ in the germline V gene. For the CDR3, the DNA is TGCGCCAGCAGCTTGGTCTCGGTAGACGGAGGCACAGATACGCAGTATTTT. Its protein is CASSLVSVDGGTDTQYF.

This sequence joins TRBV27 and TRBJ2-7; 9 nucleotides agree with TRBD1. CDR1 is MNHEY and CDR2 is SMNVEV in the germline V gene (reference sequence). V lost 5 bases to trimming and J lost 2 bases; unmatched junction nucleotides: 7. The CDR3 extends over 15 amino acids. CDR3 in DNA: TGTGCCAGCAGTCGCCAGACAGGGGGACCCTACGAGCAGTACTTC. Protein product: CASSRQTGGPYEQYF.

V usage is TRBV19 and J usage is TRBJ1-5; no firm D call. There are 16 residues in the CDR3. Germline CDR1 reads LNHDA; CDR2 reads SQIVND (reference sequence). V shed 1 base and J shed 3 bases, with 13 bases lying between them. CDR3 amino acids: CASSIVGSLSNQPQHF. The CDR3, as DNA: TGTGCCAGTAGTATAGTTGGCAGTCTGTCCAATCAGCCCCAGCATTTT.

This clone was seen only once. This chain uses TRBV30 with TRBJ1-2, with D unresolved. V lost 4 bases, J lost 6 bases, and 0 bases lay in between. Germline CDR1 GTSNPN, CDR2 SVGIG (reference sequence). CDR3 length: 8 residues. The CDR3 reads CAWNGYTF. The CDR3 nucleotides read TGTGCCTGGAATGGCTACACCTTC.